The next 11 T cell receptor beta chains were all read from a single sample in a study of CD8 T cells in Susac syndrome. The authors reverse transcribed roughly 0.5 to 1 ug RNA with random hexamers. Each CDR3 protein gets one entry after TCRdb re-called the immunoSEQ multiplex PCR reads with MiXCR. This table has about 100,000 distinct CDR3 sequences, just under 95% appearing once. Sequenced sample: CD8+ T cells from PBMCs. These receptor sequences come from a human donor in good health.

The rearrangement links TRBV5-6 to TRBJ1-5; possibly TRBD1 for D (6 bases). Germline CDR1 SGHDT, CDR2 YYEEEE. V lost 2 bases, J lost 1 base, and 10 bases lay in between. This CDR3 region has 15 residues. For the CDR3, the DNA is TGTGCCAGCAGCTTAGGACAGACGAGCAATCAGCCCCAGCATTTT. Encoded protein: CASSLGQTSNQPQHF.

The chain recombines TRBV2 with TRBJ1-5; 10 bases map to TRBD1. V lost 2 bases and J lost 0; bases outside the gene matches: 4. The CDR3 sequence is 17 residues long. From germline, CDR1 is SNHLY and CDR2 FYNNEI. The CDR3 loop is CASSETRTGGSNQPQHF. For the CDR3, the DNA is TGTGCCAGCAGTGAAACTCGGACAGGGGGTAGCAATCAGCCCCAGCATTTT. The variable domain in full, with the rest retrieved from reference TRBV2 and TRBJ1-5, is EPEVTQTPSHQVTQMGQEVILRCVPISNHLYFYWYRQILGQKVEFLVSFYNNEISEKSEIFDDQFSVERPDGSNFTLKIRSTKLEDSAMYFCASSETRTGGSNQPQHFGDGTRLSIL.

The chain carries TRBV27 and TRBJ1-1; unclear D gene. From germline, CDR1 is MNHEY and CDR2 SMNVEV (reference sequence). This CDR3 has 13 amino acids. Trimming removed 6 bases from V and 3 bases from J, with 11 bases in between. The CDR3 region is CASSLSLYTEAFF. The CDR3 coding sequence is TGTGCCAGCAGCCTTTCCCTATACACTGAAGCTTTCTTT.

This chain's CDR3 is CASSSGRTTDTQYF. CDR3 nucleotides: TGTGCCAGCAGCTCGGGACGGACCACAGATACGCAGTATTTT. The chain joins TRBV7-6 to TRBJ2-3, with D perhaps matching TRBD1 or TRBD2 (5 bases each). Trimming stripped 4 bases from V and 2 bases from J, with 10 bases between. Per germline, CDR1 SGHVS and CDR2 FNYEAQ. This CDR3 contains 14 residues. The full variable domain, with the rest looked up from reference TRBV7-6 and TRBJ2-3, is GAGVSQSPRYKVTKRGQDVALRCDPISGHVSLYWYRQALGQGPEFLTYFNYEAQQDKSGLPNDRFSAERPEGSISTLTIQRTEQRDSAMYRCASSSGRTTDTQYFGPGTRLTVL.

The CDR3 region has the DNA TGTGCCAGCAGTGAAAGGGGGAATGAGCAGTTCTTC. Translated: CASSERGNEQFF. The J gene is TRBJ2-1, the V gene TRBV2, with a possible D match to TRBD1 (6 bases). Trimming stripped 2 bases from V and 7 bases from J, with 6 bases between. Germline V gene data show CDR1 as SNHLY and CDR2 as FYNNEI. CDR3 length: 12 amino acids.

The V and J genes are TRBV7-6 and TRBJ2-2, with no clear D. The CDR3 has 15 amino acids. Trimming stripped 5 bases from V and 1 base from J, with 11 bases between. Germline loops: CDR1 SGHVS, CDR2 FNYEAQ. CDR3 amino acids: CASSPTILNTGELFF. For the CDR3, the DNA is TGTGCCAGCAGCCCAACAATCCTGAACACCGGGGAGCTGTTTTTT.

CDR3: CSAAGRNTGELFF. The CDR3 region has the DNA TGCAGCGCCGCTGGACGCAACACCGGGGAGCTGTTTTTT. The chain is built from TRBV29-1 and TRBJ2-2; D not resolved. CDR3 length: 13 residues. Germline V gives CDR1 SQVTM, CDR2 ANQGSEA. Deletions cut 7 bases from V and 2 bases from J, with 11 bases between.

The rearrangement uses TRBV4-2 and TRBJ2-3; D not certain. Germline CDR1 reads LGHNA; CDR2 reads YNFKEQ. The CDR3 extends over 13 amino acids. Trimming took off 4 bases at V and 2 bases at J, with 7 bases between the two ends. CDR3 DNA sequence: TGTGCCAGCAGCCCCGAAAACACAGATACGCAGTATTTT. This sequence encodes CASSPENTDTQYF.

This clonotype has only one observation. In DNA form, the CDR3 reads TGTGCCACCAGCAGAGATGGAGGGGGCCTGACAGATACGCAGTATTTT. Its translation is CATSRDGGGLTDTQYF. The chain links TRBV15 to TRBJ2-3; D possibly corresponds to TRBD1 (7 bases). Trimming left V 0 bases short and J 3 bases short, with 13 bases between. The germline gives CDR1 LNHNV, CDR2 YYDKDF (reference sequence). This CDR3 is built from 16 residues.

The genes are TRBV6-6 and TRBJ1-1; TRBD1 is a possible D gene (6 bases). Germline CDR1 reads MNHNY; CDR2 reads SVGAGI (reference sequence). The CDR3 is 12 amino acids. V was shortened by 2 bases and J by 8 bases, with 9 bases between the two germline ends. CDR3 nucleotides: TGTGCCAGCAGTTACCTCGGGACAGAAGCTTTCTTT. Translation: CASSYLGTEAFF.

This chain connects TRBV5-1 to TRBJ2-2, with D maybe TRBD1 (6 bases). The CDR3 extends over 17 amino acids. Trimming took 0 bases from V and 1 from J, leaving 13 bases between them. In germline, CDR1 is SGHRS, CDR2 YFSETQ. CDR3 in DNA: TGCGCCAGCAGCTTGGATCCGGGACATTTGAACACCGGGGAGCTGTTTTTT. Its protein product is CASSLDPGHLNTGELFF.